One and the same sample provided the 11 T cell receptor beta chains below, sequenced in a study of early T cells in non-severe SARS-CoV-2 infection. TCRdb passed the 5' RACE reads through MiXCR, listing each CDR3 protein once. The top ten clones hold 20% of a sample with fewer than 65,000 distinct CDR3 sequences, about a tenth of them seen once. The sequenced sample was whole blood. The source is an adult who was a healthcare worker with PCR-confirmed SARS-CoV-2 infection or an uninfected control (not recorded which).

This clonotype came up many times. This chain links TRBV11-2 with TRBJ1-6; TRBD1 might be the D (6 bases). CDR3 size: 13 residues. Germline V gene data show CDR1 as SGHAT and CDR2 as FQNNGV. Trimming pared 6 bases from V and 10 bases from J, leaving 13 bases between. This CDR3 reads CASREGGRSPLHF. DNA for the CDR3: TGTGCCAGCAGAGAAGGGGGACGGTCACCCCTCCACTTT.

In its sample, this clonotype was seen many times. The chain recombines TRBV10-2 with TRBJ1-1, with 12 bases that match TRBD1. The J segment lost 8 bases and the V segment lost 10 bases, leaving 8 bases of the junction unmatched. This CDR3 spans 13 amino acids. The germline V gene has CDR1 WSHSY and CDR2 SAAADI. CDR3 DNA sequence: TGCGCCACCGTCCCGGGACAGGGGGCCGAAGCTTTCTTT. Residues: CATVPGQGAEAFF.

This clonotype has only a few counts. The chain carries TRBV5-4 and TRBJ2-1; D unresolved. The CDR3 consists of 12 residues. Germline CDR1 reads SGHNT; CDR2 reads YYREEE (reference sequence). With 0 bases removed from V and 9 bases from J, the gap between germline ends came to 7 bases. The CDR3 DNA sequence: TGTGCCAGCAGCTTGGCCCCCACTGAGCAGTTCTTC. It translates to CASSLAPTEQFF.

This clonotype was counted at least ten times. CDR3 loop: CSVDAVYGYTF. The CDR3 nucleotides read TGCAGCGTTGATGCAGTCTATGGCTACACCTTC. V is TRBV29-1 and J is TRBJ1-2, with D unresolved. V lost 3 bases and J lost 4, with 6 bases in between. The germline CDR1 and CDR2 sequences are SQVTM and ANQGSEA. This CDR3 has 11 residues.

This clonotype appeared many times. This rearrangement joins TRBV4-1 to TRBJ2-7; maybe TRBD1 (5 bases). The germline V gene has CDR1 MGHRA and CDR2 YSYEKL. The CDR3 runs to 16 residues. V was cut by 2 bases and J by 2 bases, with 16 bases left in between. CDR3 bases: TGCGCCAGCAGCCAAATCCCGCTGGGGCGAACCTACGAGCAGTACTTC. Its protein is CASSQIPLGRTYEQYF.

The chain joins TRBV5-1 to TRBJ2-3, with 15 positions matching TRBD2. There are 18 residues in the CDR3. Looked up from germline, CDR1 is SGHRS and CDR2 is YFSETQ. V shed 0 bases and J 4 bases; nucleotides not matched to a gene: 6. The CDR3 nucleotides read TGCGCCAGCAGCTTGGCCGGGACTAGCGGGGGGATTCCAGATACGCAGTATTTT. Translation: CASSLAGTSGGIPDTQYF.

The CDR3 DNA follows: TGCAGCGTTGTGTCGGAGCGGGGGGCCTACGAGCAGTACTTC. As protein: CSVVSERGAYEQYF. The V gene is TRBV29-1, the J gene TRBJ2-7; 9 nucleotides line up with TRBD2. V gave up 4 bases and J gave up 2 bases; unmatched junction bases: 6. CDR3 length: 14 residues. In germline, CDR1 is SQVTM, CDR2 ANQGSEA.

This chain links TRBV2 with TRBJ1-3; no clear D gene. Germline CDR1 reads SNHLY; CDR2 reads FYNNEI. The CDR3 consists of 12 residues. Between the trimmed V and J ends, which lost 2 bases and 3 bases, there was a span of 2 bases. The CDR3, as DNA: TGTGCCAGCAGTGAAAATGGAAACACCATATATTTT. Translation: CASSENGNTIYF.

This clonotype was detected a few times. This chain's CDR3 is CASRGTGSPLHF. Written as DNA, the CDR3 is TGTGCCAGCAGAGGGACAGGTTCACCCCTCCACTTT. The J gene is TRBJ1-6, the V gene TRBV6-1; 8 positions match TRBD1. The length of the CDR3 is 12 residues. V gave up 6 bases and J gave up 9 bases; unmatched junction bases: 1. CDR1 and CDR2 from the germline V gene are MNHNS and SASEGT.

This clonotype was observed at least ten times. This chain uses TRBV29-1 with TRBJ2-1; TRBD1 agrees at 7 bases. CDR3 size: 12 residues. V trimming: 8 bases; J trimming: 9 bases; junction bases outside the gene matches: 10. Looked up from germline, CDR1 is SQVTM and CDR2 is ANQGSEA. CDR3 bases: TGCAGCTCCACCGGGACAGTCAGTGAGCAGTTCTTC. Protein sequence: CSSTGTVSEQFF.

The chain recombines TRBV5-1 with TRBJ2-3; D is undetermined. The CDR3 length is 16 residues. Germline V gene sequence: CDR1 SGHRS, CDR2 YFSETQ. V was shortened by 4 bases and J by 0 bases, with 15 bases between the two germline ends. The CDR3 region has the DNA TGCGCCAGCAGCCTCCCCTACCCGACTAGCACAGATACGCAGTATTTT. Residues: CASSLPYPTSTDTQYF.